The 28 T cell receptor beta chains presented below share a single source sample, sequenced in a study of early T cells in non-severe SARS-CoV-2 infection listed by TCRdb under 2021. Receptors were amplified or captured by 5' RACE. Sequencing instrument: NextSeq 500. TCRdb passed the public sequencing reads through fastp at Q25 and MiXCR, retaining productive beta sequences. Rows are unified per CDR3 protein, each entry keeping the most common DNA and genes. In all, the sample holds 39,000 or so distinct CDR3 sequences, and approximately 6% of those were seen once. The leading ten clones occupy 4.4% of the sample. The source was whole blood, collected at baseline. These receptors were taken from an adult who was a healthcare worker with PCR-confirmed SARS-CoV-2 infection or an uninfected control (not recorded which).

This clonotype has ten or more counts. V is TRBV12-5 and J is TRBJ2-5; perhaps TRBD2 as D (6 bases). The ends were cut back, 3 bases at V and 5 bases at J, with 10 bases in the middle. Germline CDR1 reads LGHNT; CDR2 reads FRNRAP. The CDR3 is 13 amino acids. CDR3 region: CASGLSREETQYF. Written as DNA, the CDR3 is TGTGCTAGTGGTTTAAGCCGGGAGGAGACCCAGTACTTC.

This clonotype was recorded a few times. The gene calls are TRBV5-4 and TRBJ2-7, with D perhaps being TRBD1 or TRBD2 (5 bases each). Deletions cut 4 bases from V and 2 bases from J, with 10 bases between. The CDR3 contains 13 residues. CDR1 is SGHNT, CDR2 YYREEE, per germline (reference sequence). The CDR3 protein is CASSRDRTYEQYF. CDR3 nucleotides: TGTGCCAGCAGCCGGGACCGAACCTACGAGCAGTACTTC.

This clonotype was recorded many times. CDR3 in amino acids: CASSLDRFTGYTF. CDR3 in DNA: TGTGCCAGCAGTTTGGACAGGTTTACTGGCTACACCTTC. The genes are TRBV12-3 or TRBV12-4 and TRBJ1-2; 7 nucleotides agree with TRBD1. The CDR3 totals 13 residues. J was trimmed by 7 bases and V by 3 bases; bases with no gene match: 5.

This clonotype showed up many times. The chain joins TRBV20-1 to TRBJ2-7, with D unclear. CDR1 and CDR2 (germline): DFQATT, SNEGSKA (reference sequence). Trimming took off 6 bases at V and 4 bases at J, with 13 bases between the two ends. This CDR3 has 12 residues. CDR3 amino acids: CSAAPGSYEQYF. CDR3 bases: TGCAGTGCCGCTCCTGGTTCTTACGAGCAGTACTTC.

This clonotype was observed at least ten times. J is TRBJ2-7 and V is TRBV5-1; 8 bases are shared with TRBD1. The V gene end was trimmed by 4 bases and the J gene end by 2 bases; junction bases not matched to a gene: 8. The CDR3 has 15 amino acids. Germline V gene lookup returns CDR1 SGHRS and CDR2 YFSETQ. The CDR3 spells CASSDRGGLAYEQYF. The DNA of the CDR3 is TGCGCCAGCAGCGACAGGGGCGGCCTTGCCTACGAGCAGTACTTC.

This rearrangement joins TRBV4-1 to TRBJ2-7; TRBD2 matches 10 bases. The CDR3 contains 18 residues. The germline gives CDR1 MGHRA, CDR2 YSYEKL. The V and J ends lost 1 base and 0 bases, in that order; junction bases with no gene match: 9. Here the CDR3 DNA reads TGCGCCAGCAGCCAAGTACTAGCGGGGATAACGACCTCCTACGAGCAGTACTTC. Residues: CASSQVLAGITTSYEQYF.

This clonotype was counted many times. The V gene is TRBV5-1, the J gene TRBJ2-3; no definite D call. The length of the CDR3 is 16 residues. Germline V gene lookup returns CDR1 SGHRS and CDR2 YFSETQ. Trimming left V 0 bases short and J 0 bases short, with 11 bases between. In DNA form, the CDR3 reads TGCGCCAGCAGCTTGGTGGCGTTAACCAGCACAGATACGCAGTATTTT. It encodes CASSLVALTSTDTQYF. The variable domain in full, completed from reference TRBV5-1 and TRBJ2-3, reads KAGVTQTPRYLIKTRGQQVTLSCSPISGHRSVSWYQQTPGQGLQFLFEYFSETQRNKGNFPGRFSGRQFSNSRSEMNVSTLELGDSALYLCASSLVALTSTDTQYFGPGTRLTVL.

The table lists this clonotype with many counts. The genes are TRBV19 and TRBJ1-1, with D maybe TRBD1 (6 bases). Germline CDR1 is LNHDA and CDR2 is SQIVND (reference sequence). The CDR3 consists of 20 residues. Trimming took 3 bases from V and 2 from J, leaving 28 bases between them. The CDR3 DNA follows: TGTGCCAGTAGTATCGACAGGCCTGGTCCGGTACTGTCGCAAAACACTGAAGCTTTCTTT. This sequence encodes CASSIDRPGPVLSQNTEAFF.

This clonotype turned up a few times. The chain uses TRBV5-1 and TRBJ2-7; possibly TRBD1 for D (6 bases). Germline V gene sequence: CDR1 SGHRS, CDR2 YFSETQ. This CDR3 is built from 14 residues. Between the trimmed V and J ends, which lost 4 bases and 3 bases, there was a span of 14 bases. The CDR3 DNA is TGCGCCAGCAGCCCCGGGACATCTGGCTACGAGCAGTACTTC. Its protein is CASSPGTSGYEQYF.

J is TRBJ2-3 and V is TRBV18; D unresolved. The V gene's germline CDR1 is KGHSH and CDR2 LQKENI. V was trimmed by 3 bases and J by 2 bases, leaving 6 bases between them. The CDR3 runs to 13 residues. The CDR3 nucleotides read TGTGCCAGCTCACCGACCTACACAGATACGCAGTATTTT. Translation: CASSPTYTDTQYF.

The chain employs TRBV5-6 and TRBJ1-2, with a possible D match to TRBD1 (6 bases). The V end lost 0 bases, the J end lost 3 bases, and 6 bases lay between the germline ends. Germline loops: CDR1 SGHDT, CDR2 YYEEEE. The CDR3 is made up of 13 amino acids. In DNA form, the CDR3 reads TGTGCCAGCAGCTTGGGACAGGACTATGGCTACACCTTC. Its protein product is CASSLGQDYGYTF.

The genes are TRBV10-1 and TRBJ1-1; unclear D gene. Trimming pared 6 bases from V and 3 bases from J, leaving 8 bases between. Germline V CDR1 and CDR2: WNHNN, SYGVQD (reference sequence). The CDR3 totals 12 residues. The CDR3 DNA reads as TGCGCCAGCAGCGGTGACTACACTGAAGCTTTCTTT. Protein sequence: CASSGDYTEAFF.

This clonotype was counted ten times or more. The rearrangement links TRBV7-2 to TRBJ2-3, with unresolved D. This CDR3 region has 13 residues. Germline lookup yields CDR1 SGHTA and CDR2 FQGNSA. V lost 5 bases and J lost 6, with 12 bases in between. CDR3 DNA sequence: TGTGCCAGCAGCAGAGACGCTTGGGATACGCAGTATTTT. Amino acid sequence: CASSRDAWDTQYF. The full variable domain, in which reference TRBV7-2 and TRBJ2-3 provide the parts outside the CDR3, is GAGVSQSPSNKVTEKGKDVELRCDPISGHTALYWYRQSLGQGLEFLIYFQGNSAPDKSGLPSDRFSAERTGGSVSTLTIQRTQQEDSAVYLCASSRDAWDTQYFGPGTRLTVL.

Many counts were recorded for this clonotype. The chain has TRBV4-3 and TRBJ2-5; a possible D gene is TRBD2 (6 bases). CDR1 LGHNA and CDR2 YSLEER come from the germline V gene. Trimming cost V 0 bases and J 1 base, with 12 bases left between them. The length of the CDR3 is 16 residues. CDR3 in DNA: TGCGCCAGCAGCCAAGATTTAGGAGGGAGCCAAGAGACCCAGTACTTC. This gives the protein CASSQDLGGSQETQYF.

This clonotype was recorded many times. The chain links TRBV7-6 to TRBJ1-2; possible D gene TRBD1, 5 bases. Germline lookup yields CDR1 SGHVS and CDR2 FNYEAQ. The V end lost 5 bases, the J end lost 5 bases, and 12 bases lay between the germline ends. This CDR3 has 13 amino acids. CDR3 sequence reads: CASSPGADYGYTF. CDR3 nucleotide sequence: TGTGCCAGCAGCCCCGGGGCCGATTATGGCTACACCTTC.

The DNA of the CDR3 is TGCGCCAGCAGCTTGCCCCGGGGGGCGTCTAACTATGGCTACACCTTC. This codes for CASSLPRGASNYGYTF. This chain joins TRBV5-1 and TRBJ1-2, with D maybe TRBD1 (6 bases). The V end was cut by 1 base, the J end by 0 bases, with 13 bases between. Looked up from germline, CDR1 is SGHRS and CDR2 is YFSETQ. The CDR3 is 16 amino acids.

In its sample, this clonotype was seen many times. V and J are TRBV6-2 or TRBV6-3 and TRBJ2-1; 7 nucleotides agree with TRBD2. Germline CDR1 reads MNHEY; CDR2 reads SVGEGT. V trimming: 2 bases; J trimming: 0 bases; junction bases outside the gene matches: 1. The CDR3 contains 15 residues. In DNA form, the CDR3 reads TGTGCCAGCAGTTACGGGGGGGTCTCCTACAATGAGCAGTTCTTC. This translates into CASSYGGVSYNEQFF.

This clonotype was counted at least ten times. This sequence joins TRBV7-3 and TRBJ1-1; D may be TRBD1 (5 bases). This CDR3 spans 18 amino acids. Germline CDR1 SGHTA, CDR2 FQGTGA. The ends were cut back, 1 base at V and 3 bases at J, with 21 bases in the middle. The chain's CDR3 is CASSLNPQGTRLDTEAFF. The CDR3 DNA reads TGTGCCAGCAGCTTAAACCCCCAGGGAACCCGTTTGGACACTGAAGCTTTCTTT.

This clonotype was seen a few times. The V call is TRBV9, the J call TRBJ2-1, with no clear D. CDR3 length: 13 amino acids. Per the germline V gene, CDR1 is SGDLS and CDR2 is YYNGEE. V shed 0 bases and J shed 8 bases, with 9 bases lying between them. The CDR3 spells CASSVGVSYEQFF. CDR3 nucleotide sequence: TGTGCCAGCAGCGTAGGTGTGAGCTATGAGCAGTTCTTC.

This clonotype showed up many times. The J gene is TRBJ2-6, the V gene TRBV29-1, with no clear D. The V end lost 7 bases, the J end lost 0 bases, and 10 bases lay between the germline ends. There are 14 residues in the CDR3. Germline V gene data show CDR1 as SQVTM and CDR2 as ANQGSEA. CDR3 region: CSATGSSGANVLTF. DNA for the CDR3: TGCAGCGCAACGGGTTCCTCTGGGGCCAACGTCCTGACTTTC. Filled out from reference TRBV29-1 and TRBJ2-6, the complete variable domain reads SAVISQKPSRDICQRGTSLTIQCQVDSQVTMMFWYRQQPGQSLTLIATANQGSEATYESGFVIDKFPISRPNLTFSTLTVSNMSPEDSSIYLCSATGSSGANVLTFGAGSRLTVL.

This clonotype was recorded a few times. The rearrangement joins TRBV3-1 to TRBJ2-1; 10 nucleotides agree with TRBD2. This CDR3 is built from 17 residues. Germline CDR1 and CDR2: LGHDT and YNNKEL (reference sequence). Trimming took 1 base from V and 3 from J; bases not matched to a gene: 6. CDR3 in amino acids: CASSQGGLARFYNEQFF. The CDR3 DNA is TGTGCCAGCAGCCAAGGGGGACTAGCGAGATTCTACAATGAGCAGTTCTTC.

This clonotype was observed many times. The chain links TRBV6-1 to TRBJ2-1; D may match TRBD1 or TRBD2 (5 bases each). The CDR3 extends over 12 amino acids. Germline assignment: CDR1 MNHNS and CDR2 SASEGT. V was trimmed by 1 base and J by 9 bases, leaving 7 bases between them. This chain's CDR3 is CASSEGDREQFF. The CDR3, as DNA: TGTGCCAGCAGTGAAGGGGACCGTGAGCAGTTCTTC.

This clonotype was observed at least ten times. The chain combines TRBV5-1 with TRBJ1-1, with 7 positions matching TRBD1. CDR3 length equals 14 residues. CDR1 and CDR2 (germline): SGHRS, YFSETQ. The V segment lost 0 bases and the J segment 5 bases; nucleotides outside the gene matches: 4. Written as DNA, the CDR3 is TGCGCCAGCAGCTTGGCGCAGGGGGGGACTGAAGCTTTCTTT. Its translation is CASSLAQGGTEAFF.

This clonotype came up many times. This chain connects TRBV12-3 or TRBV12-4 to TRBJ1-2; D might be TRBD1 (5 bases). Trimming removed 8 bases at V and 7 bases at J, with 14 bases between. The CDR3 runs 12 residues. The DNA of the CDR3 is TGTGCCAGCGGGGACGGGGTCCGTGGCTACACCTTC. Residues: CASGDGVRGYTF.

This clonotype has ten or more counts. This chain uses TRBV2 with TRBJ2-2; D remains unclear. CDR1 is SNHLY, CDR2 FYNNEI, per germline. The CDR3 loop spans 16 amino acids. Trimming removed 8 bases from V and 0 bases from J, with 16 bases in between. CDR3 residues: CASSTPAKPNTGELFF. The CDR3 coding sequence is TGTGCCAGCTCAACACCCGCCAAGCCGAACACCGGGGAGCTGTTTTTT.

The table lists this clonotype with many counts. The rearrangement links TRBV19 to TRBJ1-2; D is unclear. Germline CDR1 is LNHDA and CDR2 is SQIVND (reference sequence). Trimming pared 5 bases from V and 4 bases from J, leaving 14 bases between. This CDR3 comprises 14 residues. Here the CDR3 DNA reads TGTGCCAGTAGTTATTTGGGGATCGCCTATGGCTACACCTTC. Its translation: CASSYLGIAYGYTF.

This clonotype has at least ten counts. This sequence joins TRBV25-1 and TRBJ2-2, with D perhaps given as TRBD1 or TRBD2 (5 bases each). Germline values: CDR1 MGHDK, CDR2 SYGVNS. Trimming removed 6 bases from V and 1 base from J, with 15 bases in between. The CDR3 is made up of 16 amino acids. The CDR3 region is CASRLPGTGNTGELFF. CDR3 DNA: TGTGCCAGCAGACTCCCCGGGACGGGGAACACCGGGGAGCTGTTTTTT.

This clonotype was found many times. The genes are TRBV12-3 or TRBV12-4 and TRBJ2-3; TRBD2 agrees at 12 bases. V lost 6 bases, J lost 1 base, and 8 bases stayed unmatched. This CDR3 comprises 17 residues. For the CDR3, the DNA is TGTGCCAGCAGCTACCGAAGACTAGCGGGGGGCACAGATACGCAGTATTTT. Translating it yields CASSYRRLAGGTDTQYF.